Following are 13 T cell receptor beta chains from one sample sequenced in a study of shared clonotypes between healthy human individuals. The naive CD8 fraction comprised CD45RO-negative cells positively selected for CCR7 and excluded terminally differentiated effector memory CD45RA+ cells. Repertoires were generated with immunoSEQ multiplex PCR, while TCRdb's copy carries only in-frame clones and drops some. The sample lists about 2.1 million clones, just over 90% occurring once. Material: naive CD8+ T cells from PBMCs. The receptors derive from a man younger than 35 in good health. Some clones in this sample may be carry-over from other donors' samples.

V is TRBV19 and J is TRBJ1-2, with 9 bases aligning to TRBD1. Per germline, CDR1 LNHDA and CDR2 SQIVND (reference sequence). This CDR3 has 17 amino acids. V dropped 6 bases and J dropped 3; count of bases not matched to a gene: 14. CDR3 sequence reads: CASRHLTRDRDDYGYTF. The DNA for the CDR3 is TGTGCCAGTAGACATCTCACCCGGGACAGGGACGACTATGGCTACACCTTC.

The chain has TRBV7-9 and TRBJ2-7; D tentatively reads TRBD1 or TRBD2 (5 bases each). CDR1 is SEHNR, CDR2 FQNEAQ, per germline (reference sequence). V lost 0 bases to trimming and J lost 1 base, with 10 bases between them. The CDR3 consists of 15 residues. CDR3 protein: CASSLARGPSYEQYF. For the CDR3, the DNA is TGTGCCAGCAGCTTAGCGAGGGGACCTTCCTACGAGCAGTACTTC.

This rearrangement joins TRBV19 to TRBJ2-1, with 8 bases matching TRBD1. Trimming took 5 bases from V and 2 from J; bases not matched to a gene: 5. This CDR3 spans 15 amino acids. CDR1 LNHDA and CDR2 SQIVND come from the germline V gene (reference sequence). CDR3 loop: CASSRQGAPYNEQFF. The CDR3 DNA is TGTGCCAGTAGTCGGCAGGGGGCCCCCTACAATGAGCAGTTCTTC.

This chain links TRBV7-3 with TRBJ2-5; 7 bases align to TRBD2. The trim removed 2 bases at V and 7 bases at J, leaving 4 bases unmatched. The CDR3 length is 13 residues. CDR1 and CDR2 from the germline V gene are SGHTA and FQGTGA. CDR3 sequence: CASSLGGEGTQYF. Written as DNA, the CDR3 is TGTGCCAGCAGCTTAGGAGGGGAGGGGACCCAGTACTTC.

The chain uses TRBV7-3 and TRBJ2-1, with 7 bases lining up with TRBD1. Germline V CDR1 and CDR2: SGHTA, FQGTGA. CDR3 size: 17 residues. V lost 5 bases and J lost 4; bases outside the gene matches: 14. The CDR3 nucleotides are TGTGCCAGCAGCCTCACGCCCCCCGGGACAGCATACAATGAGCAGTTCTTC. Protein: CASSLTPPGTAYNEQFF.

CDR3 sequence: CASSPTGTGGYEQYF. CDR3 in DNA: TGTGCCAGCAGCCCCACCGGGACAGGGGGCTACGAGCAGTACTTC. This rearrangement joins TRBV7-3 to TRBJ2-7, with 11 nucleotides matching TRBD1. Per germline, CDR1 SGHTA and CDR2 FQGTGA. This CDR3 contains 15 residues. With V trimmed by 5 bases and J by 3 bases, 6 bases remained unmatched.

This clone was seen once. CDR3 in DNA: TGTGCCAGCAGTGGACAGGGGGCGCGCACTGAAGCTTTCTTT. Its translation: CASSGQGARTEAFF. The J gene is TRBJ1-1, the V gene TRBV25-1; 10 nucleotides match TRBD1. V shed 4 bases, J shed 4 bases, and the junction held 3 bases outside the gene matches. CDR3 size: 14 residues. Germline CDR1 and CDR2: MGHDK and SYGVNS.

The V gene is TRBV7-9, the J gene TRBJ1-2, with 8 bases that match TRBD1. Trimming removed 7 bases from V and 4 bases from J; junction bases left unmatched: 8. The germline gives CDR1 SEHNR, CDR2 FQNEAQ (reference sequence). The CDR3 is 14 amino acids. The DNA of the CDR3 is TGTGCCAGCACGGGGGTGACAGGGGCCTATGGCTACACCTTC. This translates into CASTGVTGAYGYTF.

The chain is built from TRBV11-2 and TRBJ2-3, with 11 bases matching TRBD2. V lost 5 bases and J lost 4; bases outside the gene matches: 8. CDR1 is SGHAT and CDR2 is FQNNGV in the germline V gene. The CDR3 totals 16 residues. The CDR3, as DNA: TGTGCCAGCAGCCCCCAATCGGGACTAGCGGCAGATACGCAGTATTTT. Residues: CASSPQSGLAADTQYF. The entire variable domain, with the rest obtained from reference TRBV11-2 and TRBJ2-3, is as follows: EAGVAQSPRYKIIEKRQSVAFWCNPISGHATLYWYQQILGQGPKLLIQFQNNGVVDDSQLPKDRFSAERLKGVDSTLKIQPAKLEDSAVYLCASSPQSGLAADTQYFGPGTRLTVL.

The CDR3 reads CASSRSGAGELFF. The CDR3 DNA reads as TGTGCCAGCAGTCGCTCGGGGGCCGGGGAGCTGTTTTTT. The rearrangement uses TRBV27 and TRBJ2-2; D is perhaps TRBD2 (6 bases). V was cut by 5 bases and J by 6 bases, with 10 bases left in between. This CDR3 is 13 amino acids long. Germline V gene sequence: CDR1 MNHEY, CDR2 SMNVEV (reference sequence).

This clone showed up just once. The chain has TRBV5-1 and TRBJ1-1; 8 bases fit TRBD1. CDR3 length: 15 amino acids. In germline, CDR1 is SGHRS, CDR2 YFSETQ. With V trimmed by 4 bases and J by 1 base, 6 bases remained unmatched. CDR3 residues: CASSQDRAPNTEAFF. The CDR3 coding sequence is TGCGCCAGCAGCCAGGACAGGGCCCCGAACACTGAAGCTTTCTTT.

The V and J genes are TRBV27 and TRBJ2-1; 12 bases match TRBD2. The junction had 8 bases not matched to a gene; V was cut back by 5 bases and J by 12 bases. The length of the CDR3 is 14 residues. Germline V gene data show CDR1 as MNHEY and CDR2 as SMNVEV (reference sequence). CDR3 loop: CASSPGLAGNVQFF. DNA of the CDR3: TGTGCCAGCAGTCCGGGACTAGCGGGCAACGTGCAGTTCTTC.

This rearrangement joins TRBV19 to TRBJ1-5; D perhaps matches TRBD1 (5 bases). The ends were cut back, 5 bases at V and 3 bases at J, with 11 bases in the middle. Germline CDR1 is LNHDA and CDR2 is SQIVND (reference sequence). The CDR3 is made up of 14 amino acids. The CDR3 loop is CASSVRDHNQPQHF. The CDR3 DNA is TGTGCCAGTAGTGTCCGGGACCACAATCAGCCCCAGCATTTT.